This TCR beta chain was recorded in a study of shared clonotypes between healthy human individuals. Study at large: The study used three CD4 naive, three CD4 memory, two CD8 naive and one CD8 memory plate per donor.

Deep-level settings were used for running the assay. Produced via immunoSEQ multiplex PCR; TCRdb's table is partial and in-frame only. The repertoire holds 2 million to 2.5 million clones, with approximately 95% as singletons. Per the germline V gene, CDR1 is SGHDT and CDR2 is YYEEEE. This CDR3 region has 14 residues. V dropped 4 bases and J dropped 5; count of bases not matched to a gene: 7. Overall study findings and caveats: Donors were few, which limited the genetic and exposure-history diversity represented.

Concerning this clone itself: Its antigen is currently unknown.

The sequencing input was naive CD4+ T cells from PBMCs. This sample's subset: CD45RA+ positively selected. The J gene is TRBJ2-5, the V gene TRBV5-6; 8 bases are a match to TRBD1. The receptor's source is a man aged 18-30 years in good health. Some clones in this sample may be carry-over from other donors' samples. The CDR3 spells CASSLDRDRETQYF. CDR3 sequence (DNA): TGTGCCAGCAGCCTGGACAGGGATCGGGAGACCCAGTACTTC.